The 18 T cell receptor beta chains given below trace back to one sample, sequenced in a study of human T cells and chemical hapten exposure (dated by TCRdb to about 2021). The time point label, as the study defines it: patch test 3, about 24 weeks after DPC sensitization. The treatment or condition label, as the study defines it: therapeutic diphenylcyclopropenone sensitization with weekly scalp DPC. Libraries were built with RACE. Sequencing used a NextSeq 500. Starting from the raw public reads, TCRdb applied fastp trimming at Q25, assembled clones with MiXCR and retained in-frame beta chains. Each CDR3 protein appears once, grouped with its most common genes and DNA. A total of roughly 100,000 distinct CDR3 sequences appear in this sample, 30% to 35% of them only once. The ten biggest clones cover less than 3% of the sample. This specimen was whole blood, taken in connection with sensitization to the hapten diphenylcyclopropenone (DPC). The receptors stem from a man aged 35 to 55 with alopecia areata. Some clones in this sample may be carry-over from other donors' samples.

The CDR3 spells CSVLAGASDTQYF. CDR3 nucleotides: TGCAGCGTACTAGCGGGAGCATCAGATACGCAGTATTTT. This chain links TRBV20-1 with TRBJ2-3; 11 nucleotides line up with TRBD2. The CDR3 is 13 amino acids. Germline V gives CDR1 DFQATT, CDR2 SNEGSKA (reference sequence).

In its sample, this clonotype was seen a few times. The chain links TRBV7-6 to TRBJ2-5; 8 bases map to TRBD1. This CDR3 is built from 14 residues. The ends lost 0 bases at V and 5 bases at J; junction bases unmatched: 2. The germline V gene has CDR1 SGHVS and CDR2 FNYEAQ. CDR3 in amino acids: CASSLAAGGETQYF. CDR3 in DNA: TGTGCCAGCAGCTTAGCGGCAGGGGGCGAGACCCAGTACTTC.

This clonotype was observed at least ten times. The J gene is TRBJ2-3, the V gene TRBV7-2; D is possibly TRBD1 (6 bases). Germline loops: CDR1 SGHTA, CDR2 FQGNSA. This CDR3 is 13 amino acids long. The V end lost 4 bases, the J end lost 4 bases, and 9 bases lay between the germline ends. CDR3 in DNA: TGTGCCAGCAGCTCGTACAGGGCAGATACGCAGTATTTT. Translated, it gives CASSSYRADTQYF.

In DNA, the CDR3 is TGCAGTGCCAGTGTCACGGTGACTAACTATGGCTACACCTTC. This translates into CSASVTVTNYGYTF. This chain uses TRBV20-1 with TRBJ1-2, with unresolved D. This CDR3 contains 14 residues. The V gene's germline CDR1 is DFQATT and CDR2 SNEGSKA (reference sequence). Trimming took 6 bases from V and 0 from J, leaving 14 bases between them.

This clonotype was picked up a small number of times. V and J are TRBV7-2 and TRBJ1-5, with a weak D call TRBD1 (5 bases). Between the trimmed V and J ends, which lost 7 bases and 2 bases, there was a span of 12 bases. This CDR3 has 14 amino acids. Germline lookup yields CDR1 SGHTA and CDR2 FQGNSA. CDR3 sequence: CASTSQGGNQPQHF. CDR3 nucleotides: TGTGCCAGCACCTCTCAGGGAGGCAATCAGCCCCAGCATTTT.

The chain's CDR3 is CSAPGPLGSGELFF. CDR3 sequence (DNA): TGCAGTGCTCCGGGACCCCTGGGATCCGGGGAGCTGTTTTTT. This chain uses TRBV20-1 with TRBJ2-2, with D possibly being TRBD1 or TRBD2 (5 bases each). CDR1 DFQATT and CDR2 SNEGSKA come from the germline V gene (reference sequence). This CDR3 contains 14 residues. V gave up 5 bases and J gave up 6 bases, with 16 bases separating them.

CDR3 nucleotides: TGTGCCTGGAGTTTTTCGGGAGGTGGGGATACGCAGTATTTT. This gives the protein CAWSFSGGGDTQYF. The rearrangement links TRBV30 to TRBJ2-3, with 7 bases identical to TRBD2. The CDR3 loop spans 14 amino acids. Trimming cost V 2 bases and J 6 bases; bases outside gene matches: 8. Per the germline V gene, CDR1 is GTSNPN and CDR2 is SVGIG (reference sequence).

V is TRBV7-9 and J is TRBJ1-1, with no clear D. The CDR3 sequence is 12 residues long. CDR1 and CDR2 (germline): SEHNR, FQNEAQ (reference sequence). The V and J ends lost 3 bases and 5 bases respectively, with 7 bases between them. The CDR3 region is CASSFTSTEAFF. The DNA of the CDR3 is TGTGCCAGCAGCTTTACAAGTACTGAAGCTTTCTTT. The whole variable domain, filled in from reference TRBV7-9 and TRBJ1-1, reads DTGVSQNPRHKITKRGQNVTFRCDPISEHNRLYWYRQTLGQGPEFLTYFQNEAQLEKSRLLSDRFSAERPKGSFSTLEIQRTEQGDSAMYLCASSFTSTEAFFGQGTRLTVV.

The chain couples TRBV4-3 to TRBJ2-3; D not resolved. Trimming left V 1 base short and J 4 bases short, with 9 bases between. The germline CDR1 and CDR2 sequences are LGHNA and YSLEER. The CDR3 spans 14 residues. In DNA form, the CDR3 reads TGCGCCAGCAGCCAAGGGGGAAGGGCAGATACGCAGTATTTT. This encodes CASSQGGRADTQYF.

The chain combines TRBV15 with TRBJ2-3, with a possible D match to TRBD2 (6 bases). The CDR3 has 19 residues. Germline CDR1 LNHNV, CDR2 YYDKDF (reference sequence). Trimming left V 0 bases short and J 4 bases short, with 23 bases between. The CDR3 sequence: CATSRDLPGVVRSPDTQYF. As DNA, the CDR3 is TGTGCCACCAGCAGAGATCTCCCGGGGGTAGTGCGGTCCCCAGATACGCAGTATTTT.

This chain's CDR3 is CASSETGVPYEQYV. The CDR3 DNA is TGTGCCAGCAGTGAAACCGGGGTCCCCTACGAGCAGTACGTC. V gene TRBV25-1 combines with J gene TRBJ2-7; tentatively, D is TRBD2 (5 bases). The CDR3 contains 14 residues. The V gene's germline CDR1 is MGHDK and CDR2 SYGVNS. V dropped 2 bases and J dropped 2 bases, with 10 bases sitting between them.

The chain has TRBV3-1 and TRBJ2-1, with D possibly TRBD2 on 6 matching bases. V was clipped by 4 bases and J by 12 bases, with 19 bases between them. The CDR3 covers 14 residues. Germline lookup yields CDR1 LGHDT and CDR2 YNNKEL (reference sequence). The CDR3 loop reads CASSLRDWAVRQFF. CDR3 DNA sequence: TGTGCCAGCAGCCTCCGGGACTGGGCTGTTCGGCAGTTCTTC.

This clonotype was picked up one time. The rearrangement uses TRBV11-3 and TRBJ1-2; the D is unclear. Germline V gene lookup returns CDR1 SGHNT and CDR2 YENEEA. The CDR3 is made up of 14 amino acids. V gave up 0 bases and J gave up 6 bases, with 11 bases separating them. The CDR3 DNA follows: TGTGCCAGCAGCTTAGATGGGCCGTTAGATGGCTACACCTTC. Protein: CASSLDGPLDGYTF.

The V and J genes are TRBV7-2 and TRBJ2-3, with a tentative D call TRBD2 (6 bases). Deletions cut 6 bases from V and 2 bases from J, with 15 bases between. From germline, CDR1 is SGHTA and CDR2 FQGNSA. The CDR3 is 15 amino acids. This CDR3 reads CASRQPGLFTDTQYF. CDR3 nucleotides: TGTGCCAGCAGGCAGCCGGGACTCTTCACAGATACGCAGTATTTT. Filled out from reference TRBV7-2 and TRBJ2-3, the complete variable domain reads GAGVSQSPSNKVTEKGKDVELRCDPISGHTALYWYRQSLGQGLEFLIYFQGNSAPDKSGLPSDRFSAERTGGSVSTLTIQRTQQEDSAVYLCASRQPGLFTDTQYFGPGTRLTVL.

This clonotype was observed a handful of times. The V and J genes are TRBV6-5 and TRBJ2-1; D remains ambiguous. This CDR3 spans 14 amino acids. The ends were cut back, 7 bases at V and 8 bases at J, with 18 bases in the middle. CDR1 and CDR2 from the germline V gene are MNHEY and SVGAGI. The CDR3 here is CASTSNPSSYEQFF. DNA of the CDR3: TGTGCCAGCACTTCTAACCCGTCCAGCTATGAGCAGTTCTTC.

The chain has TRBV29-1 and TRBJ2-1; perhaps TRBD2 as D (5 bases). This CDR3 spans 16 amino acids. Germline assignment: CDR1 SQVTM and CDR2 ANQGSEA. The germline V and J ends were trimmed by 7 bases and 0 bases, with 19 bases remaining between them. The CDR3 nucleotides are TGCAGCGCCTCTAGGGAGAATGACAACTCCTACAATGAGCAGTTCTTC. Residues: CSASRENDNSYNEQFF.

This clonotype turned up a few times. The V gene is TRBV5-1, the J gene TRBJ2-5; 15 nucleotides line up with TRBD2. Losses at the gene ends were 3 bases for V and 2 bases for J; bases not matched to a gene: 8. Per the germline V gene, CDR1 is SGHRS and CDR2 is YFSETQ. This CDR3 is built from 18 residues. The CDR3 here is CASSSGLAGGPLQETQYF. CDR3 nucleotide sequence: TGCGCCAGCAGCTCCGGACTAGCGGGAGGGCCGTTGCAAGAGACCCAGTACTTC.

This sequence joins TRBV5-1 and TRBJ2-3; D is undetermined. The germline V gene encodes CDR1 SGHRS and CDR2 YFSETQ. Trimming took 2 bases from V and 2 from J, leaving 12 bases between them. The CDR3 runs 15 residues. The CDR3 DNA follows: TGCGCCAGCAGCTTCACAGAAATCACCACAGATACGCAGTATTTT. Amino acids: CASSFTEITTDTQYF.